This record looks at one T cell receptor beta chain sequence and its context. Its antigen is unknown. These data are taken from a study of beta chain features in type 1 diabetes. Sequenced material consisted of expressed TCRB transcripts (all of the isolated RNA was reverse transcribed). Clones were read by immunoSEQ multiplex PCR, and TCRdb kept only the in-frame ones, dropping some. The data hold about 160,000 clones, with almost 8% observed a single time. Each population that was sorted was more than 98% pure. Findings and caveats of the study: Moderate but significant shortening of TCRB CDR3s was recorded in all four CD4+ subsets from Type 1 diabetes patients. There was a possibility that cDNA sequencing over-represented cells with high TCR expression.

Germline V lookup: CDR1 SEHNR, CDR2 FQNEAQ (reference sequence). With V trimmed by 4 bases and J by 4 bases, 4 bases remained unmatched. The CDR3 is 14 amino acids. The receptor was isolated from a man aged 18 to 29 with type 1 diabetes. The V gene is TRBV7-9, the J gene TRBJ2-7, with 10 nucleotides matching TRBD2. Material: central memory CD4+ T cells from blood. In DNA form, the CDR3 reads TGTGCCAGCAGCTCGACTAGCGGGCCTTACGAGCAGTACTTC. This codes for CASSSTSGPYEQYF.